This T cell receptor (beta chain) was captured by sequencing in a study of shared clonotypes between healthy human individuals. Study information: Three CD4 naive, three CD4 memory, two CD8 naive and one CD8 memory plate were used per donor. Study observations and caveats: A limitation of the genetic and exposure-history diversity represented arose from few donors. Blood was the only sampled material, and tissue repertoires likely differ.

TCRdb keeps only in-frame clones here, not all; method: immunoSEQ multiplex PCR. This repertoire shows roughly 890,000 clones, roughly 92% found once; its top ten account for 24%. With regard to this clone: Its specificity is unknown.

Selected positively for CCR7 and CD45RO-negative, naive CD8 cells excluded terminally differentiated effector memory CD45RA+ cells. V shed 7 bases and J 3 bases; nucleotides not matched to a gene: 14. In germline, CDR1 is SQVTM, CDR2 ANQGSEA. This CDR3 spans 16 amino acids. The sample taken for sequencing was naive CD8+ T cells sorted from blood. The chain carries TRBV29-1 and TRBJ2-2; TRBD2 matches at 7 bases. This sequence originates from a man aged 25 to 45 in good health. The CDR3 region has the DNA TGCAGCGCCGTTTTGGGAAGGAGCGGGGACACCGGGGAGCTGTTTTTT. Translation: CSAVLGRSGDTGELFF.